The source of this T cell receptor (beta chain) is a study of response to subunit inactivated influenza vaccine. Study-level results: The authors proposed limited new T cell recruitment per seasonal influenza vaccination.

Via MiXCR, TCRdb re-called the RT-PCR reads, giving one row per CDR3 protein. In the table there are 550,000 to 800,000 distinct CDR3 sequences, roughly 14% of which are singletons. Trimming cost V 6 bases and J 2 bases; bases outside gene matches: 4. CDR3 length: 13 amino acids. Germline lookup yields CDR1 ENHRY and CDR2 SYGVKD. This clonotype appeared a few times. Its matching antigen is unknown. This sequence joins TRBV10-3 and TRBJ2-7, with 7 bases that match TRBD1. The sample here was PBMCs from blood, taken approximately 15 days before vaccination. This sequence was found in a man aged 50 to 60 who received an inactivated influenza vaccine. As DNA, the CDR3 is TGTGCCATCAGGGCCGACAGGGCCTACGAGCAGTACTTC. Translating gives CAIRADRAYEQYF.